A single sample gave rise to the 15 T cell receptor beta chains below, sequenced in a study of OX40 agonist ivuxolimab in advanced cancers. Some clones are missing from TCRdb's copy, which holds only in-frame ones; the method was immunoSEQ multiplex PCR. The sample consists of 55,000 to 85,000 clones, 91% of them appearing once. The starting material was CD4+ or CD8+ T cells sorted from blood, obtained in a trial of the OX40 agonist ivuxolimab. Receptors originate from an adult with an advanced solid tumor such as melanoma, head and neck, liver or kidney cancer.

The rearrangement joins TRBV2 to TRBJ1-2, with 9 bases matching TRBD1. The trim removed 0 bases at V and 5 bases at J, leaving 10 bases unmatched. CDR3 size: 17 residues. Germline V gene sequence: CDR1 SNHLY, CDR2 FYNNEI. The CDR3 sequence: CASSEASGTGLIYGYTF. DNA of the CDR3: TGTGCCAGCAGTGAAGCCTCCGGGACAGGGTTGATTTATGGCTACACCTTC.

This clone was seen a single time. The genes are TRBV5-1 and TRBJ2-1; 12 bases align to TRBD2. The J segment lost 3 bases and the V segment lost 3 bases, leaving 1 base of the junction unmatched. This CDR3 is 15 amino acids long. Germline V gene data show CDR1 as SGHRS and CDR2 as YFSETQ. The CDR3 DNA reads as TGCGCCAGCAGCTGGACTAGCGGGGACTACAATGAGCAGTTCTTC. Its protein product is CASSWTSGDYNEQFF.

The rearrangement links TRBV6-5 to TRBJ2-1; the D gene is possibly TRBD1 (6 bases). CDR3 length: 14 amino acids. V lost 2 bases and J 8 bases, leaving 13 bases between the germline ends. Per germline, CDR1 MNHEY and CDR2 SVGAGI. The CDR3 DNA follows: TGTGCCAGCAGTTACCGAATCAGGGGTGATGAGCAGTTCTTC. Translation: CASSYRIRGDEQFF.

The chain links TRBV30 to TRBJ2-1; 7 positions agree with TRBD1. Trimming cost V 4 bases and J 4 bases; bases outside gene matches: 7. The CDR3 totals 14 residues. CDR1 and CDR2 from the germline V gene are GTSNPN and SVGIG (reference sequence). Here the CDR3 reads CAWIRGPIYNEQFF. CDR3 DNA sequence: TGTGCCTGGATAAGGGGGCCGATATACAATGAGCAGTTCTTC.

J is TRBJ1-4 and V is TRBV28; 11 positions match TRBD1. The CDR3 length is 16 residues. CDR1 is MDHEN and CDR2 is SYDVKM in the germline V gene. After removal of 5 bases from V and 4 bases from J, the junction contained 6 bases not matched to a gene. In DNA form, the CDR3 reads TGTGCCAGCAGTGGACAGGGGGCTGTACTTAATGAAAAACTGTTTTTT. Translating it yields CASSGQGAVLNEKLFF.

The gene calls are TRBV6-4 and TRBJ1-1, with a possible D match to TRBD1 (6 bases). The V gene lost 3 bases and the J gene lost 10 bases, with 18 bases spanning the gap. This CDR3 comprises 14 residues. Germline V gene data show CDR1 as MRHNA and CDR2 as SNTAGT. In DNA form, the CDR3 reads TGTGCCAGCAGTGAAGACCTTACAGGGTCGCGAGCTTTCTTT. Encoded protein: CASSEDLTGSRAFF.

About this clone itself: At one end, the junction sequence differs from germline, possibly due to a read error. V is TRBV7-7 and J is TRBJ2-5; 13 nucleotides match TRBD2. The CDR3 spans 15 residues. Germline loops: CDR1 SSHAT, CDR2 FNYEAQ (reference sequence). This CDR3 reads CASSPGLAGVETQYF. Written as DNA, the CDR3 is TGTGCTAGCAGCCCCGGACTAGCGGGAGTAGAGACCCAGTACTTC.

This chain joins TRBV5-6 and TRBJ2-7; D is possibly TRBD2 (6 bases). CDR1 SGHDT and CDR2 YYEEEE come from the germline V gene. V was shortened by 0 bases and J by 4 bases, with 14 bases between the two germline ends. The CDR3 loop spans 15 amino acids. CDR3 sequence (DNA): TGTGCCAGCAGCTTGGCCCCGACTAGGTCTTACGAGCAGTACTTC. Translation gives CASSLAPTRSYEQYF.

CDR3 protein: CASSFDRSYGYTF. The DNA for the CDR3 is TGTGCCAGCAGCTTCGACAGAAGCTATGGCTACACCTTC. The chain combines TRBV7-3 with TRBJ1-2, with D perhaps matching TRBD1 (5 bases). The CDR3 is 13 amino acids. The germline V and J ends were trimmed by 3 bases and 4 bases, with 9 bases remaining between them. The germline CDR1 and CDR2 sequences are SGHTA and FQGTGA.

CDR3 protein: CASSLGGQRGRHTEAFF. CDR3 sequence (DNA): TGTGCCAGCAGCTTAGGGGGCCAGAGAGGGCGGCACACTGAAGCTTTCTTT. The gene calls are TRBV7-9 and TRBJ1-1; maybe TRBD1 (5 bases). Trimming shortened V by 1 base and J by 3 bases, and 18 bases separated the two germline ends. This CDR3 contains 17 residues. CDR1 is SEHNR and CDR2 is FQNEAQ in the germline V gene (reference sequence). Combining the CDR3 with reference TRBV7-9 and TRBJ1-1 gives the whole variable domain DTGVSQNPRHKITKRGQNVTFRCDPISEHNRLYWYRQTLGQGPEFLTYFQNEAQLEKSRLLSDRFSAERPKGSFSTLEIQRTEQGDSAMYLCASSLGGQRGRHTEAFFGQGTRLTVV.

The chain recombines TRBV7-9 with TRBJ1-4; TRBD1 matches 10 bases. Germline V gene lookup returns CDR1 SEHNR and CDR2 FQNEAQ (reference sequence). The CDR3 covers 15 residues. The V and J ends lost 1 base and 6 bases, in that order; junction bases with no gene match: 2. CDR3 in DNA: TGTGCCAGCAGCTTAGGGGACAGGGGAGATGAAAAACTGTTTTTT. Translating gives CASSLGDRGDEKLFF. The full variable domain, its missing parts supplied by reference TRBV7-9 and TRBJ1-4, is DTGVSQNPRHKITKRGQNVTFRCDPISEHNRLYWYRQTLGQGPEFLTYFQNEAQLEKSRLLSDRFSAERPKGSFSTLEIQRTEQGDSAMYLCASSLGDRGDEKLFFGSGTQLSVL.

V is TRBV6-6 and J is TRBJ1-3; 8 nucleotides agree with TRBD1. The CDR3 is made up of 15 amino acids. The germline V gene has CDR1 MNHNY and CDR2 SVGAGI (reference sequence). Germline trimming cut 7 bases from V and 4 bases from J; bases unmatched to any gene: 9. In nucleotides, the CDR3 is TGTGCCAGCACTTTGACAGGGGTGCTCGGAAACACCATATATTTT. Its protein product is CASTLTGVLGNTIYF.

The sample holds one count of this clone. The chain is built from TRBV5-1 and TRBJ2-1, with 12 bases matching TRBD2. In germline, CDR1 is SGHRS, CDR2 YFSETQ. The CDR3 consists of 18 residues. The ends lost 3 bases at V and 0 bases at J; junction bases unmatched: 7. CDR3: CASSSGLAGPSSYNEQFF. Here the CDR3 DNA reads TGCGCCAGCAGCTCCGGACTAGCGGGACCAAGCTCCTACAATGAGCAGTTCTTC.

The chain joins TRBV19 to TRBJ2-6; 9 nucleotides align to TRBD1. CDR1 LNHDA and CDR2 SQIVND come from the germline V gene (reference sequence). The CDR3 is made up of 16 amino acids. Trimming cost V 7 bases and J 1 base; bases outside gene matches: 5. CDR3: CASMDRGGSGANVLTF. The DNA for the CDR3 is TGTGCCAGTATGGACAGGGGCGGTTCTGGGGCCAACGTCCTGACTTTC.

Only a few counts were recorded for this clone. The rearrangement uses TRBV19 and TRBJ1-1, with 8 bases that match TRBD1. Germline V gives CDR1 LNHDA, CDR2 SQIVND (reference sequence). This CDR3 region has 15 residues. The junction had 11 bases not matched to a gene; V was cut back by 10 bases and J by 1 base. The CDR3 reads CATSRAGGRNTEAFF. The CDR3 DNA is TGTGCCACCTCCCGGGCAGGGGGCCGGAACACTGAAGCTTTCTTT.